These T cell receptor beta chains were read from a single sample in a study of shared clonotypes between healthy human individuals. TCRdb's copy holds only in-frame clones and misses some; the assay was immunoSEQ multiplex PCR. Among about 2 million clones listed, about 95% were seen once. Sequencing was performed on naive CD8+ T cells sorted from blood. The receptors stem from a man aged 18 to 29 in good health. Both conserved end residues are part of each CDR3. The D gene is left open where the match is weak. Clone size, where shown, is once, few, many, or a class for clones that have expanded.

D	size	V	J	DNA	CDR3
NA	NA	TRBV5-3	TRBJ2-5	TGTGCCAGAAGCTTGGTTGCGTGGGGGACCCAGTACTTC	CARSLVAWGTQYF
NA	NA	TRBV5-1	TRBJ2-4	TGCGCCAGCAGCTTGAGAAACATTCAGTACTTC	CASSLRNIQYF
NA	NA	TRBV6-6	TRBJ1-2	TGTGCCAGCAGTTACCTTAACGTGGCTAACTATGGCTACACCTTC	CASSYLNVANYGYTF
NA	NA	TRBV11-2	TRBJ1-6	TGTGCCAGCAGCTTAGCGGGATCACCCCTCCACTTT	CASSLAGSPLHF
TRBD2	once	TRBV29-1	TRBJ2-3	TGCAGCGCGGGGACTAGCGGGGGGATAACGCAGTATTTT	CSAGTSGGITQYF
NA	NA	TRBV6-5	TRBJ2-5	TGTGCCAGCAGTTACTCGATGGGATCGGAGACCCAGTACTTC	CASSYSMGSETQYF
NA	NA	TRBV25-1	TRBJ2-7	TGTGCCAGCAGTGAAGGTTCCGGTTATTACGAGCAGTACTTC	CASSEGSGYYEQYF
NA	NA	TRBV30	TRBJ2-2	TGTGCCTGGGAGACAGGACACGCGAACACCGGGGAGCTGTTTTTT	CAWETGHANTGELFF
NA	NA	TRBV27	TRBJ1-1	TGTGCCAGCAGCTCATCTTGGGGGGAAAAAATGAACACTGAAGCTTTCTTT	CASSSSWGEKMNTEAFF
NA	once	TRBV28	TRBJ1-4	TGTGCCAGCAGTTTAAGAGGGGCAACTAATGAAAAACTGTTTTTT	CASSLRGATNEKLFF
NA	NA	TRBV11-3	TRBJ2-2	TGTGCCAGCAGCTGGGACACCGGGGAGCTGTTTTTT	CASSWDTGELFF
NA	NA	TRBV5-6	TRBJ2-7	TGTGCCAGCAGCTCCGACAGGGACCTAGCGGCCCCCTACGAGCAGTACTTC	CASSSDRDLAAPYEQYF
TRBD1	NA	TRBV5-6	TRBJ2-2	TGTGCCAGCAGCTTGGGGACAGGGGCGTGGGAGCTGTTTTTT	CASSLGTGAWELFF
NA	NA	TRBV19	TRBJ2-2	TGTGCCAGCCCGGACAGCACCGGGGAGCTGTTTTTT	CASPDSTGELFF
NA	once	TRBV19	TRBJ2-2	TGTGCCAGTAGTATATCGGTAGCAGCGACTAACACCGGGGAGCTGTTTTTT	CASSISVAATNTGELFF
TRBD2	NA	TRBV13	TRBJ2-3	TGTGCCAGCAGCTCACCTGATCCCGGGAGGGCTTGGCCAGCCGTTACAGATACGCAGTATTTT	CASSSPDPGRAWPAVTDTQYF
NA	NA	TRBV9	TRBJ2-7	TGTGCCAGCAGCTTAGACTATAACTACGAGCAGTACTTC	CASSLDYNYEQYF
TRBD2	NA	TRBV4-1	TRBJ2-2	TGCGCCAGCAGCCCTCGATCGGTAGCGGGGGGGCTCGGGGAGCTGTTTTTT	CASSPRSVAGGLGELFF
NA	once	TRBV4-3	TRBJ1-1	TGCGCCAGCAGCCAAGATAGCGAGAACACTGAAGCTTTCTTT	CASSQDSENTEAFF
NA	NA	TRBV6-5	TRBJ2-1	TGTGCCAGCAGTTACCGCCAGGGCGGTGAGCAGTTCTTC	CASSYRQGGEQFF
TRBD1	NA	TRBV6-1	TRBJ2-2	TGTGCCAGCAGTGAGCCCCGGGACAGGGTCCCCGGGGAGCTGTTTTTT	CASSEPRDRVPGELFF
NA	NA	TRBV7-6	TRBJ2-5	TGTGCCAGCAGCTTAGAGCTTCATTGGACCCAGTACTTC	CASSLELHWTQYF
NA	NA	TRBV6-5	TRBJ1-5	TGTGCCAGCAGTCCCGGAGAAAGCAATCAGCCCCAGCATTTT	CASSPGESNQPQHF
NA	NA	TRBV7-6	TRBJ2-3	TGTGCCAGCAGCTGGAATCTAGCTGAGGGTACAGATACGCAGTATTTT	CASSWNLAEGTDTQYF
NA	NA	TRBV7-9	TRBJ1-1	TGTGCCAGCAGCCGCCCTATGAACACTGAAGCTTTCTTT	CASSRPMNTEAFF
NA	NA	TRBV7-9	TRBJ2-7	TGTGCCAGCAGCTTAGGGGACGGGTGGGAGCAGTACTTC	CASSLGDGWEQYF
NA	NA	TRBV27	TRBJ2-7	TGTGCCAGCAGCAATCCGGGGAAAAACTACGAGCAGTACTTC	CASSNPGKNYEQYF
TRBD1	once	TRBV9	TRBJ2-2	TGTGCCAGCCGACAGGGGAGCGTTGCCGGGGAGCTGTTTTTT	CASRQGSVAGELFF
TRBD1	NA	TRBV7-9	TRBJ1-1	TGTGCCAGCAGCCCGGACAGGGGATATGACACTGAAGCTTTCTTT	CASSPDRGYDTEAFF
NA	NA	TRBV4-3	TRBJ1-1	TGCGCCAGCAGCCATGCAGGGTTTGGGACTGAAGCTTTCTTT	CASSHAGFGTEAFF
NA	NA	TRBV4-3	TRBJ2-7	TGCGCCAGCAGCCAAGATATAGGGACGAAGTTTTACGAGCAGTACTTC	CASSQDIGTKFYEQYF
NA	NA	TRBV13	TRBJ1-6	TGTGCCAGCAGCTTAGGGACGGGACCTTCTGAAAATTCACCCCTCCACTTT	CASSLGTGPSENSPLHF
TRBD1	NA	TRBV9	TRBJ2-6	TGTGCCAGCAGCCCCCGGGACAGGGTCTCTGGGGCCAACGTCCTGACTTTC	CASSPRDRVSGANVLTF
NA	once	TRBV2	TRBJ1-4	TGTGCCAGCCTTCAAACAACTAATGAAAAACTGTTTTTT	CASLQTTNEKLFF
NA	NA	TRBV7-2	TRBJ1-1	TGTGCCAGCAGCCCCGGGCGGGCAGGGATTGACACTGAAGCTTTCTTT	CASSPGRAGIDTEAFF
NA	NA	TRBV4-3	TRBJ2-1	TGCGCCAGCAGCCAAGATTCCCGGGGAGTCAAGTTCTTC	CASSQDSRGVKFF
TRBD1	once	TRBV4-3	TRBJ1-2	TGCGCCAGCAGCCAAGATCCAGGGACAGGGGGTAGCTATGGCTACACCTTC	CASSQDPGTGGSYGYTF
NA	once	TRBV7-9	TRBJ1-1	TGTGCCAGCAGCCCGGTGGGGGTCTTCAACACTGAAGCTTTCTTT	CASSPVGVFNTEAFF
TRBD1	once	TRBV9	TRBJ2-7	TGTGCCAGCAGCGTCGCGGCCCAGCGGACAGGGGGATACGAGCAGTACTTC	CASSVAAQRTGGYEQYF
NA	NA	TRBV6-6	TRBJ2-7	TGTGCCAGCAGTTACGAGGAGTTCTACGAGCAGTACTTC	CASSYEEFYEQYF
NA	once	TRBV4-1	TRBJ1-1	TGCGCCAGCAGCCAAGACGGCTTACGGAACACTGAAGCTTTCTTT	CASSQDGLRNTEAFF
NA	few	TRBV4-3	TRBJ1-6	TGCGCCAGCAGCCAAGATTCTACTTCAGGACGGATCAATTCACCCCTCCACTTT	CASSQDSTSGRINSPLHF
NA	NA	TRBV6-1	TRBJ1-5	TGTGCCAGCTGGGGCTTCGGGCGTGAGCCCCAGCATTTT	CASWGFGREPQHF
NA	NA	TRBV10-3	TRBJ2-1	TGTGCCATCAGTGCGACAGACTACAATGAGCAGTTCTTC	CAISATDYNEQFF